Following are 17 T cell receptor beta chains from one sample sequenced in a study of CD8 T cells in Susac syndrome. Random hexamers were used to reverse transcribe an amount of roughly 0.5 to 1 ug RNA. TCRdb used MiXCR to reprocess the immunoSEQ multiplex PCR reads, holding one entry per CDR3 protein. The sample records about 280,000 distinct CDR3 sequences, about 85% being singletons. Sequencing used CD8+ T cells from PBMCs. The receptors shown here come from a human donor with multiple sclerosis.

This chain uses TRBV7-6 with TRBJ2-2; 8 positions match TRBD2. The junction had 7 bases not matched to a gene; V was cut back by 0 bases and J by 4 bases. Germline values: CDR1 SGHVS, CDR2 FNYEAQ. The CDR3 contains 17 residues. CDR3 bases: TGTGCCAGCAGCTTAGCGAGGGGACTAGTCGGCACCGGGGAGCTGTTTTTT. Amino acid sequence: CASSLARGLVGTGELFF.

The chain uses TRBV9 and TRBJ2-3; D might be TRBD1 (5 bases). In germline, CDR1 is SGDLS, CDR2 YYNGEE. The germline V and J ends were trimmed by 0 bases and 1 base, with 9 bases remaining between them. CDR3 length: 15 residues. The chain's CDR3 is CASSVGGAGTDTQYF. The CDR3 DNA sequence: TGTGCCAGCAGCGTAGGGGGCGCTGGCACAGATACGCAGTATTTT.

This clonotype was seen just once. The chain joins TRBV6-1 to TRBJ2-2; D is unclear. This CDR3 region has 15 residues. Trimming stripped 8 bases from V and 2 bases from J, with 15 bases between. Germline assignment: CDR1 MNHNS and CDR2 SASEGT. The CDR3 protein is CASVRGRANTGELFF. CDR3 sequence (DNA): TGTGCCAGCGTTCGAGGCCGGGCCAACACCGGGGAGCTGTTTTTT.

V is TRBV20-1 and J is TRBJ2-7; TRBD1 matches 7 bases. This CDR3 has 14 residues. Germline assignment: CDR1 DFQATT and CDR2 SNEGSKA (reference sequence). V was clipped by 0 bases and J by 1 base; unmatched bases: 3. CDR3 DNA: TGCAGTGCTAGAGATCGGGGACAGTCCTACGAGCAGTACTTC. Its translation is CSARDRGQSYEQYF.

The rearrangement links TRBV28 to TRBJ2-5; 9 positions agree with TRBD2. Germline V CDR1 and CDR2: MDHEN, SYDVKM. This CDR3 is 14 amino acids long. V trimming: 6 bases; J trimming: 5 bases; junction bases outside the gene matches: 7. Here the CDR3 reads CASSPLAGRETQYF. The CDR3 DNA is TGTGCCAGCAGCCCCCTAGCGGGACGGGAGACCCAGTACTTC.

This clonotype was found once. The chain links TRBV15 to TRBJ2-1; either TRBD1 or TRBD2 may fit D (5 bases each). Between the trimmed V and J ends, which lost 3 bases and 0 bases, there was a span of 15 bases. CDR1 and CDR2 from the germline V gene are LNHNV and YYDKDF (reference sequence). This CDR3 comprises 17 residues. CDR3 residues: CATSSLGRRSSYNEQFF. The CDR3 coding sequence is TGTGCCACCAGCAGTCTGGGACGGAGGAGCTCCTACAATGAGCAGTTCTTC.

Worth noting for this clonotype: At one boundary the junction diverges from the germline segment, which might be a read error. V gene TRBV7-7 combines with J gene TRBJ2-1; D is uncertain. The CDR3 has 15 amino acids. Germline CDR1 and CDR2: SSHAT and FNYEAQ (reference sequence). CDR3 sequence (DNA): TGTGCTAGCAGCCCCGGTCCCCCCGGTTGGAATGAGCAGTTCTTC. The encoded protein is CASSPGPPGWNEQFF.

This chain connects TRBV27 to TRBJ2-7, with D possibly matching TRBD2 (6 bases). The CDR3 is 16 amino acids. Germline loops: CDR1 MNHEY, CDR2 SMNVEV (reference sequence). Trimming took 4 bases from V and 5 from J, leaving 21 bases between them. CDR3 DNA: TGTGCCAGCAGTTGGAATAGCGGAAGATCCAGGAACGAGCAGTACTTC. Amino acids: CASSWNSGRSRNEQYF.

The V gene is TRBV2, the J gene TRBJ1-5, with D perhaps matching TRBD1 (6 bases). This CDR3 spans 16 amino acids. CDR1 SNHLY and CDR2 FYNNEI come from the germline V gene. V was shortened by 0 bases and J by 4 bases, with 13 bases between the two germline ends. This CDR3 reads CASSEATGSSNQPQHF. The CDR3 DNA reads as TGTGCCAGCAGTGAAGCTACAGGGTCCTCTAATCAGCCCCAGCATTTT.

The chain couples TRBV6-1 to TRBJ2-7; TRBD2 might be the D (6 bases). The CDR3 covers 15 residues. Germline V CDR1 and CDR2: MNHNS, SASEGT. Trimming cost V 2 bases and J 6 bases, with 17 bases left between them. This CDR3 is CASSEIGGESSEQYF. The CDR3 DNA follows: TGTGCCAGCAGTGAAATCGGCGGGGAATCTAGCGAGCAGTACTTC.

This clonotype was observed a handful of times. The J gene is TRBJ2-5, the V gene TRBV10-3, with D possibly TRBD1 on 6 matching bases. The CDR3 totals 13 residues. In germline, CDR1 is ENHRY, CDR2 SYGVKD. Trimming removed 6 bases at V and 1 base at J, with 9 bases between. In DNA form, the CDR3 reads TGTGCCATCAGGGACAGTGGCCAAGAGACCCAGTACTTC. Translation: CAIRDSGQETQYF.

V gene TRBV29-1 combines with J gene TRBJ1-1; D unresolved. Germline lookup yields CDR1 SQVTM and CDR2 ANQGSEA. This CDR3 is 13 amino acids long. Deletions cut 0 bases from V and 2 bases from J, with 7 bases between. The chain's CDR3 is CSVEERYNTEAFF. The DNA of the CDR3 is TGCAGCGTTGAAGAGAGGTATAACACTGAAGCTTTCTTT. Full variable domain (missing parts from reference TRBV29-1 and TRBJ1-1): SAVISQKPSRDICQRGTSLTIQCQVDSQVTMMFWYRQQPGQSLTLIATANQGSEATYESGFVIDKFPISRPNLTFSTLTVSNMSPEDSSIYLCSVEERYNTEAFFGQGTRLTVV.

V gene TRBV19 combines with J gene TRBJ2-1; D tentatively fits TRBD1 or TRBD2 (6 bases each). Germline CDR1 reads LNHDA; CDR2 reads SQIVND (reference sequence). CDR3 length: 15 residues. Trimming shortened V by 1 base and J by 6 bases, and 13 bases separated the two germline ends. CDR3 in amino acids: CASSIVPKGGNEQFF. In DNA form, the CDR3 reads TGTGCCAGTAGTATAGTTCCTAAGGGGGGCAATGAGCAGTTCTTC.

This clonotype was observed a single time. The V and J genes are TRBV28 and TRBJ2-1; a weak D match, TRBD1 (5 bases). Trimming shortened V by 2 bases and J by 8 bases, and 13 bases separated the two germline ends. The CDR3 sequence is 14 residues long. CDR1 and CDR2 from the germline V gene are MDHEN and SYDVKM. The CDR3 DNA follows: TGTGCCAGCAGTTTACGTAGACAGATTGATGAGCAGTTCTTC. Translation: CASSLRRQIDEQFF.

The CDR3 coding sequence is TGTGCCACCAGCGAAGCCCGACAGGGGGGAGGGCAGCCCCAGCATTTT. It translates to CATSEARQGGGQPQHF. V usage is TRBV15 and J usage is TRBJ1-5, with 9 positions matching TRBD1. This CDR3 comprises 16 residues. Germline CDR1 reads LNHNV; CDR2 reads YYDKDF (reference sequence). V dropped 5 bases and J dropped 7; count of bases not matched to a gene: 12.

V gene TRBV4-1 combines with J gene TRBJ2-7; no firm D call. Germline V gene sequence: CDR1 MGHRA, CDR2 YSYEKL. The CDR3 loop spans 14 amino acids. Trimming removed 0 bases at V and 3 bases at J, with 9 bases between. The CDR3 here is CASSQDPSSYEQYF. CDR3 in DNA: TGCGCCAGCAGCCAAGATCCCTCCAGCTACGAGCAGTACTTC.

The V and J genes are TRBV19 and TRBJ1-1; D is uncertain. The CDR3 has 13 residues. CDR1 and CDR2 (germline): LNHDA, SQIVND (reference sequence). The germline V and J ends were trimmed by 3 bases and 4 bases, with 9 bases remaining between them. The CDR3 sequence: CASSISRSTEAFF. CDR3 DNA sequence: TGTGCCAGTAGTATTTCCCGATCCACTGAAGCTTTCTTT.